The sequence of this TCR beta chain was determined in a study of Graves' ophthalmopathy and Graves' hyperthyroidism. There are 13 residues in the CDR3. CDR3 regions of TCR beta were amplified from RNA transcripts. First-round RT-PCR relied on HTBI primers, and a second-round multiplex PCR came next. A single record per CDR3 protein comes from TCRdb applying MiXCR to the multiplex PCR reads. This table has 450,000 or so distinct CDR3 sequences, about an eighth appearing once. Moderate-to-severe activity, with CAS ≥3, NOSPECS ≥4 and duration under 3 months, characterized the donors with ophthalmopathy. Exclusion applied to patients with other autoimmune diseases, uncontrolled infections, pregnancy or lactation. Study-level findings and limits: Blood shared most expanded thyroid clonotypes above 0.001 frequency.

This clonotype came up a few times. Its antigen remains unknown. A junction boundary mismatches the germline segment, possibly from a read error. Material for sequencing was blood. This TCR derives from a woman younger than 45 with Graves' ophthalmopathy. The chain is built from TRBV12-3 or TRBV12-4 and TRBJ2-2; D not certain. The CDR3: CACSLKGSGELFF. The CDR3 nucleotides read TGTGCCTGCAGTTTAAAGGGTTCCGGGGAGCTGTTTTTT.